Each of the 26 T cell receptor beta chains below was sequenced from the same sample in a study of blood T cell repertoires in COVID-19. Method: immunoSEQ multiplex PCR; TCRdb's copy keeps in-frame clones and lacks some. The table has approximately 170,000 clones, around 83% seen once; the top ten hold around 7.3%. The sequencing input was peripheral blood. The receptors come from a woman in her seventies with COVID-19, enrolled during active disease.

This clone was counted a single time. The CDR3 DNA follows: TGTGCCAGCAGTTGGGACAGGGGCAGTCAGCCCCAGCATTTT. It translates to CASSWDRGSQPQHF. This chain links TRBV27 with TRBJ1-5; 10 nucleotides line up with TRBD1. The CDR3 spans 14 residues. Germline CDR1 and CDR2: MNHEY and SMNVEV (reference sequence). V shed 4 bases and J 6 bases; nucleotides not matched to a gene: 3.

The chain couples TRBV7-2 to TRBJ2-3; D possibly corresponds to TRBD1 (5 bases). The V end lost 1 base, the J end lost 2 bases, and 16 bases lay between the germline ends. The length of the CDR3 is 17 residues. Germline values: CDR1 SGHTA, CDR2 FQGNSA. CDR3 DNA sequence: TGTGCCAGCAGCTTAGGGGTAGGCAGGGCGTTCACAGATACGCAGTATTTT. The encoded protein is CASSLGVGRAFTDTQYF.

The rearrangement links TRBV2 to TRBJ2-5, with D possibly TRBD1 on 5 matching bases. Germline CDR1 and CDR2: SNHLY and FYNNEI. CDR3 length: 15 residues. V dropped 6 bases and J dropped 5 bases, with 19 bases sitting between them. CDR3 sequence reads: CASSTAFGPGETQYF. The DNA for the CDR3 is TGTGCCAGCAGCACCGCTTTCGGCCCAGGGGAGACCCAGTACTTC.

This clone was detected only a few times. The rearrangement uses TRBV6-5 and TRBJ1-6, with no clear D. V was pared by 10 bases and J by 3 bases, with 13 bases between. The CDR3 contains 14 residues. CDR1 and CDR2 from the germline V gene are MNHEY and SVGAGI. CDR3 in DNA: TGTGCCACCGCGGGCACCCGCTATAATTCACCCCTCCACTTT. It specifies CATAGTRYNSPLHF.

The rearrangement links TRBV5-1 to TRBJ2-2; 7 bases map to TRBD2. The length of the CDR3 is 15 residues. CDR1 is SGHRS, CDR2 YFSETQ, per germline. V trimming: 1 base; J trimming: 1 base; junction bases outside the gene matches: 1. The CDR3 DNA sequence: TGCGCCAGCAGCTTGCCTAGCGGGAACACCGGGGAGCTGTTTTTT. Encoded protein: CASSLPSGNTGELFF.

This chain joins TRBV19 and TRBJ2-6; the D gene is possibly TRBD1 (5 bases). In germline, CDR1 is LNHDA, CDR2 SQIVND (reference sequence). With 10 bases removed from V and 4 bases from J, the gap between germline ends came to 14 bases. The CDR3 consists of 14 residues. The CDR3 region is CATVPGSGANVLTF. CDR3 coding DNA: TGTGCCACCGTTCCAGGGTCCGGGGCCAACGTCCTGACTTTC.

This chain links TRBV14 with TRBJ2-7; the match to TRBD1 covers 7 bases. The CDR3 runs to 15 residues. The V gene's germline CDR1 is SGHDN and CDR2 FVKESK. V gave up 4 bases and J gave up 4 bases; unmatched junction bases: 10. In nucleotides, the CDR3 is TGTGCCAGCAGCCTATTCCCGGGACAGCCGTACGAGCAGTACTTC. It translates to CASSLFPGQPYEQYF.

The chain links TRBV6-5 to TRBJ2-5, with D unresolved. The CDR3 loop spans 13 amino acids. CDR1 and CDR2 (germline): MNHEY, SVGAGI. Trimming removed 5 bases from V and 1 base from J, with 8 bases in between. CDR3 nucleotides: TGTGCCAGCAGTAATTACGGCCAAGAGACCCAGTACTTC. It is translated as CASSNYGQETQYF.

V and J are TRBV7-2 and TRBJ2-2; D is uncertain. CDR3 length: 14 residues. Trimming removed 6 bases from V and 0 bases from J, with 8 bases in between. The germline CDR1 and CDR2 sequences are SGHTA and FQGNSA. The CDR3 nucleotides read TGTGCCAGCAGTTCGACACCGAACACCGGGGAGCTGTTTTTT. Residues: CASSSTPNTGELFF. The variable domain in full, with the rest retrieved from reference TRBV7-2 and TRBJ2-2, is GAGVSQSPSNKVTEKGKDVELRCDPISGHTALYWYRQSLGQGLEFLIYFQGNSAPDKSGLPSDRFSAERTGGSVSTLTIQRTQQEDSAVYLCASSSTPNTGELFFGEGSRLTVL.

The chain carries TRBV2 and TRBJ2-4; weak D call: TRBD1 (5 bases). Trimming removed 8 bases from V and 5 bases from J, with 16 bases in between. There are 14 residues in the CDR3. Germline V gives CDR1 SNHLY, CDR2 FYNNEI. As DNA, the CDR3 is TGTGCCAGCGGGAAGGGGCTCCCAGAAAACATTCAGTACTTC. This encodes CASGKGLPENIQYF.

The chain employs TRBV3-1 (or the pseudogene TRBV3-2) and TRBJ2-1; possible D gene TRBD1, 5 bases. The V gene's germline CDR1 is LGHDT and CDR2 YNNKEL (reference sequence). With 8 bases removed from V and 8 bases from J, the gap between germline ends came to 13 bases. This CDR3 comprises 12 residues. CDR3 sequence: CASALKGHEQFF. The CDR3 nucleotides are TGTGCCAGCGCCCTTAAGGGGCATGAGCAGTTCTTC.

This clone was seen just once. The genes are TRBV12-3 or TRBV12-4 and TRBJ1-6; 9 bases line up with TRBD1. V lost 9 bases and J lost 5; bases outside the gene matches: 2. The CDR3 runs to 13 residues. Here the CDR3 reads CASRTGDNSPLHF. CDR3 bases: TGTGCCAGTAGGACAGGGGATAATTCACCCCTCCACTTT.

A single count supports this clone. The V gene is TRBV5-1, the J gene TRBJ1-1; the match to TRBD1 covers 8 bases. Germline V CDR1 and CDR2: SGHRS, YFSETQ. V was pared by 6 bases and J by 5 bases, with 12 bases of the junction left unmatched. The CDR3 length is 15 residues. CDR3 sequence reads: CASTFETGGMTEAFF. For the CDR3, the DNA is TGCGCCAGCACATTTGAAACAGGGGGTATGACTGAAGCTTTCTTT.

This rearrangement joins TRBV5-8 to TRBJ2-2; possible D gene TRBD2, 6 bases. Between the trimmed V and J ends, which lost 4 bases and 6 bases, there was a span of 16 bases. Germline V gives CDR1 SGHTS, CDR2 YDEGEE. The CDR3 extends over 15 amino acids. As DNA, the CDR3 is TGTGCCAGCAGCGCATTTTCTAGCGCCGCCGGGGAGCTGTTTTTT. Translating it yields CASSAFSSAAGELFF.

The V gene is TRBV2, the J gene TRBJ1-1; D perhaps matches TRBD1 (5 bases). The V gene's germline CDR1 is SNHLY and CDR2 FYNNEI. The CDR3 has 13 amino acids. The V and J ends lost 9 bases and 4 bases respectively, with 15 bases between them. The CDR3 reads CASKISGGTEAFF. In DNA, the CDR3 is TGTGCCAGTAAAATCTCGGGGGGCACTGAAGCTTTCTTT.

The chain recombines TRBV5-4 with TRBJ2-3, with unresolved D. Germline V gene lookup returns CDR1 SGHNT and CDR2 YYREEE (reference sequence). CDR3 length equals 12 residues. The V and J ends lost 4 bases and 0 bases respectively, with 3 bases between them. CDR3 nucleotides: TGTGCCAGCAGCCAAAGCACAGATACGCAGTATTTT. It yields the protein CASSQSTDTQYF. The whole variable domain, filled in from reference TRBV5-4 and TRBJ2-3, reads ETGVTQSPTHLIKTRGQQVTLRCSSQSGHNTVSWYQQALGQGPQFIFQYYREEENGRGNFPPRFSGLQFPNYSSELNVNALELDDSALYLCASSQSTDTQYFGPGTRLTVL.

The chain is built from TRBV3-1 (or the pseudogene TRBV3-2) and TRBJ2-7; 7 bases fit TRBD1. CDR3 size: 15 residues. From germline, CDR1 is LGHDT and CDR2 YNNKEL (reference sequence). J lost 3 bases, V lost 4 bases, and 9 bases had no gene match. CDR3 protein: CASSPLGPGGYEQYF. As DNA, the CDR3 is TGTGCCAGCAGCCCCTTGGGGCCAGGGGGCTACGAGCAGTACTTC.

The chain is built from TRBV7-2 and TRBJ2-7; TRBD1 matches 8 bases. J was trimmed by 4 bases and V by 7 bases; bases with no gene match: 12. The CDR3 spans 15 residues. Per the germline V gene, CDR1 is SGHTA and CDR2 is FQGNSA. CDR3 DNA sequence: TGTGCCAGCACCCCCTTAGGACAGGGCCTGTACGAGCAGTACTTC. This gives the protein CASTPLGQGLYEQYF.

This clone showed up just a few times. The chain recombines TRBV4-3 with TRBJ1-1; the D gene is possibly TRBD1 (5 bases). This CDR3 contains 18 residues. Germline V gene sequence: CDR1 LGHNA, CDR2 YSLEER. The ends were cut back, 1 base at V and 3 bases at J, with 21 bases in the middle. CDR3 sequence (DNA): TGCGCCAGCAGCCAAGGGGTCGTAGGCTCAGGGCGAGACACTGAAGCTTTCTTT. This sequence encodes CASSQGVVGSGRDTEAFF.

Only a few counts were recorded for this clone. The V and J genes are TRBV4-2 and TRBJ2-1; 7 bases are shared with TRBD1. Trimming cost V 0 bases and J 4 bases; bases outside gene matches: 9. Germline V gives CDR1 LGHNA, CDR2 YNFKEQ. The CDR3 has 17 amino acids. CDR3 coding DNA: TGTGCCAGCAGCCAAGATTTTCGACAGGGTAATTACAATGAGCAGTTCTTC. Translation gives CASSQDFRQGNYNEQFF.

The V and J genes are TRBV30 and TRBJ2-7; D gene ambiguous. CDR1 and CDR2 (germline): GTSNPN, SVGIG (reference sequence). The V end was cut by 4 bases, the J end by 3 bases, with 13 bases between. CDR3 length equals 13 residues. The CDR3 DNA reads TGTGCCTGGAATAGAAAGTCAGGCTACGAGCAGTACTTC. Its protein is CAWNRKSGYEQYF.

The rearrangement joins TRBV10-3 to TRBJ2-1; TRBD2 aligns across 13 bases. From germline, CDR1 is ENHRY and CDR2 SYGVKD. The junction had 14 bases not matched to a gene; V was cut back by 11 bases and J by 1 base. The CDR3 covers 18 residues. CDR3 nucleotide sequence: TGTGCCGTAGGATCTACTAGCGGGAGGGCCGGTTCCTACAATGAGCAGTTCTTC. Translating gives CAVGSTSGRAGSYNEQFF.

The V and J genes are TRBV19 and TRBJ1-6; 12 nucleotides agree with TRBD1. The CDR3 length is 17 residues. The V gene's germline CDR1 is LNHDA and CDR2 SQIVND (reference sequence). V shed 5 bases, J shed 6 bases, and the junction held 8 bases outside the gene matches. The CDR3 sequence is CASSSQGQGAPNSPLHF. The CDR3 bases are TGTGCCAGTAGTTCACAGGGACAGGGGGCGCCTAATTCACCCCTCCACTTT.

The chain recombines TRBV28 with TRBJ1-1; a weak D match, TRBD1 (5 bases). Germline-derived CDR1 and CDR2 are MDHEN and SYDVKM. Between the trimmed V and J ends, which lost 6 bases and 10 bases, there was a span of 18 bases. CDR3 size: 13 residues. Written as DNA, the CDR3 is TGTGCCAGCAGCCCCAGGGTCTTACGCGTAGCTTTCTTT. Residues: CASSPRVLRVAFF. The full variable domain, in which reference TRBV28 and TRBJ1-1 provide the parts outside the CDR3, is DVKVTQSSRYLVKRTGEKVFLECVQDMDHENMFWYRQDPGLGLRLIYFSYDVKMKEKGDIPEGYSVSREKKERFSLILESASTNQTSMYLCASSPRVLRVAFFGQGTRLTVV.

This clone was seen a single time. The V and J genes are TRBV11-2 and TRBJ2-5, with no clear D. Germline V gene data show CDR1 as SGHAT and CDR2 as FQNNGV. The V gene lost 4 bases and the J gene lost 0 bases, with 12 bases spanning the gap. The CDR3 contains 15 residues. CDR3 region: CASSSTTEYQETQYF. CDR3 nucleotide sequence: TGTGCCAGCAGCTCAACGACGGAGTACCAAGAGACCCAGTACTTC.

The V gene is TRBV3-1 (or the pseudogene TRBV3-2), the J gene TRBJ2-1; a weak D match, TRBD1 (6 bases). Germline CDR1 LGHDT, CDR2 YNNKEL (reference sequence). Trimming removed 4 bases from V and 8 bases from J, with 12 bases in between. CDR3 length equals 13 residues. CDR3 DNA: TGTGCCAGCAGCCGTACAGGGCGGGATGAGCAGTTCTTC. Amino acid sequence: CASSRTGRDEQFF.